This is a list of T cell receptor beta chains from one sample in a study of Ad26.COV2.S vaccination and SARS-CoV-2 variants. Using immunoSEQ multiplex PCR, the repertoire was profiled, and TCRdb retains in-frame clones only, with some absent. This repertoire shows about 400,000 clones, 70% to 90% found once; its top ten account for about 4%. Here the sequenced sample was peripheral blood, taken in a trial of Ad26.COV2.S vaccine versus placebo. The source of these receptors is a person aged 18-60 years who received the Ad26.COV2.S COVID-19 vaccine or a placebo. Both conserved end residues are part of each CDR3.

V gene	J gene	CDR3 protein
TRBV30	TRBJ2-7	CAWSVRGLQYF
TRBV30	TRBJ1-2	CAWSVPIWGQEGSWGYTF
TRBV24-1	TRBJ2-2	CATAGPMNTGELFF
TRBV4-1	TRBJ2-3	CASSHLDRTDTQYF
TRBV5-4	TRBJ1-6	CASSLNENSPLHF
TRBV7-2	TRBJ2-3	CASSILGLAGGPSTDTQYF
TRBV30	TRBJ1-6	CAWSVGPSPLHF
TRBV5-4	TRBJ2-3	CASNPAGRTDTQYF
TRBV9	TRBJ1-3	CASSVGDTPRVIGNTIYF
TRBV4-1	TRBJ2-7	CASSQVAGGALEQYF
TRBV4-2	TRBJ2-1	CASSWRTSGGTSSYNEQFF
TRBV21-1	TRBJ1-4	CASSKGGVGNEKLFF
TRBV5-4	TRBJ2-7	CASSLAIAGGEEQYF
TRBV5-1	TRBJ2-7	CASSLDRFNEQYF
TRBV19	TRBJ2-7	CASSITAGQGTYEQYF
TRBV27	TRBJ1-2	CASSPRGFNYGYTF
TRBV6-6	TRBJ2-7	CASSYSRVSYEQYF
TRBV30	TRBJ1-2	CAWTSRGFNYGYTF
TRBV5-1	TRBJ1-1	CASSLGAKFNTEAFF
TRBV3-1/TRBV3-2	TRBJ2-5	CASSQDSTGLETQYF
TRBV27	TRBJ1-6	CASKGTGGSPLHF
TRBV28	TRBJ1-2	CASRRQGVVDYGYTF
TRBV7-2	TRBJ2-5	CASSLLSGSETQYF
TRBV28	TRBJ2-3	CASSPGQGADTQYF
TRBV29-1	TRBJ2-5	CSVEKVGRETQYF